The 28 T cell receptor beta chains presented below share a single source sample, sequenced in a study of T-cell memory formation after mild COVID-19. TCRdb recomputed calls from the 5' RACE reads with MiXCR, one row per CDR3 protein. This sample has about 350,000 distinct CDR3 sequences, with around 13% found just once. Material: PBMCs or a T cell subset sorted from them (not recorded which). These receptors came from a man younger than 35 who had mild COVID-19 (a few samples of this study predate the infection). Cell type and time point are not known.

The V gene is TRBV2, the J gene TRBJ1-1; no firm D call. Deletions cut 4 bases from V and 0 bases from J, with 9 bases between. Germline V gene data show CDR1 as SNHLY and CDR2 as FYNNEI. CDR3 length equals 14 residues. In DNA form, the CDR3 reads TGTGCCAGCAGTGTCAGACTCCTGAACACTGAAGCTTTCTTT. Translated: CASSVRLLNTEAFF.

The rearrangement uses TRBV29-1 and TRBJ2-4, with D unclear. CDR3 length: 13 residues. Germline-derived CDR1 and CDR2 are SQVTM and ANQGSEA. The germline V and J ends were trimmed by 4 bases and 5 bases, with 12 bases remaining between them. The CDR3 reads CSVVPPTENIQYF. The CDR3 DNA follows: TGCAGCGTTGTACCGCCGACGGAAAACATTCAGTACTTC.

V is TRBV12-3 or TRBV12-4 and J is TRBJ1-5; the D is unclear. The V and J ends lost 3 bases and 8 bases respectively, with 8 bases between them. The length of the CDR3 is 12 residues. The CDR3 reads CASSFPFEPQHF. For the CDR3, the DNA is TGTGCCAGCAGTTTTCCCTTTGAGCCCCAGCATTTT.

The rearrangement joins TRBV30 to TRBJ1-1, with D perhaps matching TRBD1 (6 bases). This CDR3 region has 13 residues. The germline gives CDR1 GTSNPN, CDR2 SVGIG (reference sequence). V was trimmed by 1 base and J by 4 bases, leaving 10 bases between them. CDR3 in amino acids: CAWSEQDSTEAFF. The CDR3 coding sequence is TGTGCCTGGAGTGAACAGGACAGCACTGAAGCTTTCTTT.

This clonotype was counted a few times. The V and J genes are TRBV27 and TRBJ1-5; perhaps TRBD1 as D (5 bases). This CDR3 is built from 14 residues. CDR1 is MNHEY, CDR2 SMNVEV, per germline (reference sequence). Trimming took 5 bases from V and 7 from J, leaving 15 bases between them. For the CDR3, the DNA is TGTGCCAGCAGTCCGACAGTCTCTAGGCAGCCCCAGCATTTT. As protein: CASSPTVSRQPQHF.

V and J are TRBV21-1 and TRBJ2-7; the table's D call, TRBD1, was not checked against the DNA. TRBV21-1 is labeled a pseudogene. This CDR3 region has 14 residues. In DNA form, the CDR3 reads TGTGCCAGCAGCCTAACGGACAGGGGACACGAGCAGTACGTC. Protein sequence: CASSLTDRGHEQYV.

This clonotype was counted between two and nine times. This chain joins TRBV11-3 and TRBJ2-3; 11 bases are shared with TRBD2. Germline CDR1 reads SGHNT; CDR2 reads YENEEA. V was pared by 5 bases and J by 2 bases, with 3 bases of the junction left unmatched. The length of the CDR3 is 15 residues. The CDR3 protein is CASSQGLADTDTQYF. CDR3 DNA sequence: TGTGCCAGCAGCCAGGGACTAGCGGACACAGATACGCAGTATTTT.

The chain has TRBV12-3 or TRBV12-4 and TRBJ2-5; D not certain. V lost 5 bases and J 6 bases, leaving 16 bases between the germline ends. The CDR3 loop spans 14 amino acids. In DNA, the CDR3 is TGTGCCAGCAGTCCCGGATCGGGCAAGAAGACCCAGTACTTC. Translated, it gives CASSPGSGKKTQYF.

A few counts support this clonotype. V is TRBV20-1 and J is TRBJ2-3; D is unclear. With 5 bases removed from V and 0 bases from J, the gap between germline ends came to 9 bases. CDR3 length: 13 amino acids. Germline values: CDR1 DFQATT, CDR2 SNEGSKA (reference sequence). The CDR3, as DNA: TGCAGTGCTGGGCTCTATAGCACAGATACGCAGTATTTT. Residues: CSAGLYSTDTQYF.

This clonotype was observed a handful of times. The chain uses TRBV29-1 and TRBJ1-3, with D unresolved. Trimming took 5 bases from V and 1 from J, leaving 6 bases between them. The CDR3 contains 12 residues. Germline V gene data show CDR1 as SQVTM and CDR2 as ANQGSEA. CDR3 sequence (DNA): TGCAGCGTTAAAGGATCTGGAAACACCATATATTTT. Protein: CSVKGSGNTIYF. The full variable domain, completed using reference TRBV29-1 and TRBJ1-3, is SAVISQKPSRDICQRGTSLTIQCQVDSQVTMMFWYRQQPGQSLTLIATANQGSEATYESGFVIDKFPISRPNLTFSTLTVSNMSPEDSSIYLCSVKGSGNTIYFGEGSWLTVV.

Here the CDR3 reads CASSLARDSRYNEQFF. The CDR3 nucleotides are TGCGCCAGCAGCTTGGCCCGGGACAGTAGATACAATGAGCAGTTCTTC. The chain has TRBV5-1 and TRBJ2-1; 7 nucleotides align to TRBD1. The germline V gene encodes CDR1 SGHRS and CDR2 YFSETQ. J gave up 4 bases and V 0 bases, and 7 bases lay outside the gene matches. The CDR3 is made up of 16 amino acids.

J is TRBJ2-1 and V is TRBV5-1, with TRBD2 matching over 8 bases. Germline loops: CDR1 SGHRS, CDR2 YFSETQ. The CDR3 spans 17 residues. J gave up 2 bases and V 4 bases, and 11 bases lay outside the gene matches. The CDR3 protein is CASSPSAGGATYNEQFF. In nucleotides, the CDR3 is TGCGCCAGCAGCCCGTCAGCCGGGGGGGCCACCTACAATGAGCAGTTCTTC.

The chain carries TRBV10-1 and TRBJ2-3; 7 nucleotides agree with TRBD1. J was trimmed by 10 bases and V by 6 bases; bases with no gene match: 13. This CDR3 spans 14 amino acids. Germline assignment: CDR1 WNHNN and CDR2 SYGVQD (reference sequence). The CDR3 DNA reads TGCGCCAGCAGCCTGACAGGGTCCGCAGCGCCGCAGTATTTT. This translates into CASSLTGSAAPQYF.

This clonotype was detected a few times. This chain uses TRBV19 with TRBJ2-1, with D maybe TRBD2 (5 bases). V lost 3 bases, J lost 4 bases, and 10 bases lay in between. The V gene's germline CDR1 is LNHDA and CDR2 SQIVND (reference sequence). The CDR3 is 14 residues long. The CDR3 sequence is CASSISDSYNEQFF. The CDR3, as DNA: TGTGCCAGTAGTATTTCGGACTCATACAATGAGCAGTTCTTC.

This chain joins TRBV7-2 and TRBJ1-1; no definite D call. CDR1 and CDR2 (germline): SGHTA, FQGNSA. This CDR3 comprises 13 residues. V shed 5 bases and J shed 4 bases, with 11 bases lying between them. CDR3 coding DNA: TGTGCCAGCAGCCTCCTCCCGGGCACTGAAGCTTTCTTT. Translating gives CASSLLPGTEAFF.

This clonotype was detected only a few times. The chain is built from TRBV28 and TRBJ2-5, with 10 bases that match TRBD2. CDR1 and CDR2 from the germline V gene are MDHEN and SYDVKM. The CDR3 length is 15 residues. The V segment lost 6 bases and the J segment 4 bases; nucleotides outside the gene matches: 8. DNA for the CDR3: TGTGCCAGCAGGGGCCAAGCGGGGGGGCCAGAGACCCAGTACTTC. Protein sequence: CASRGQAGGPETQYF.

This clonotype came up a few times. J is TRBJ1-6 and V is TRBV20-1, with 9 bases aligning to TRBD1. Trimming removed 7 bases from V and 10 bases from J; junction bases left unmatched: 20. The CDR3 is 17 amino acids. Germline values: CDR1 DFQATT, CDR2 SNEGSKA (reference sequence). CDR3 residues: CSVEVDRGQWASSPLHF. CDR3 nucleotides: TGCAGTGTGGAGGTGGACAGGGGCCAATGGGCCTCCTCACCCCTCCACTTT.

The V call is TRBV5-1, the J call TRBJ2-3; 8 positions agree with TRBD2. V was pared by 0 bases and J by 2 bases, with 8 bases of the junction left unmatched. The CDR3 is 17 residues long. CDR1 SGHRS and CDR2 YFSETQ come from the germline V gene. CDR3 coding DNA: TGCGCCAGCAGCTTGGTCCCGAGCGGGGGCCTCACAGATACGCAGTATTTT. Residues: CASSLVPSGGLTDTQYF.

The rearrangement joins TRBV4-3 to TRBJ2-5, with a weak D call TRBD2 (6 bases). CDR3 length: 14 residues. Looked up from germline, CDR1 is LGHNA and CDR2 is YSLEER. V was clipped by 4 bases and J by 3 bases, with 12 bases between them. The CDR3: CASSRSGDEETQYF. DNA of the CDR3: TGCGCCAGCAGCCGTAGCGGTGATGAAGAGACCCAGTACTTC.

This clonotype occurred many times. The chain has TRBV25-1 and TRBJ2-5; 9 bases are shared with TRBD2. J was trimmed by 4 bases and V by 1 base; bases with no gene match: 4. The CDR3 covers 15 residues. Germline-derived CDR1 and CDR2 are MGHDK and SYGVNS. CDR3 in amino acids: CASSEWLAGRETQYF. CDR3 in DNA: TGTGCCAGCAGTGAATGGCTAGCGGGGAGAGAGACCCAGTACTTC.

CDR3 region: CASIRQGVKEQYF. The CDR3 DNA is TGTGCCAGTATACGGCAGGGGGTAAAAGAGCAGTACTTC. The V call is TRBV19, the J call TRBJ2-7; TRBD1 matches at 7 bases. Germline lookup yields CDR1 LNHDA and CDR2 SQIVND (reference sequence). The CDR3 is 13 amino acids. Trimming took 7 bases from V and 7 from J; bases not matched to a gene: 10.

In its sample, this clonotype was seen a few times. The CDR3 loop reads CASRPQGGGTEAFF. The CDR3, as DNA: TGTGCCAGCAGGCCACAGGGAGGGGGCACTGAAGCTTTCTTT. The rearrangement links TRBV12-3 or TRBV12-4 to TRBJ1-1; D perhaps matches TRBD1 (6 bases). The CDR3 is 14 residues long. Deletions cut 6 bases from V and 4 bases from J, with 15 bases between.

This clonotype came up a few times. The chain links TRBV12-3 or TRBV12-4 to TRBJ1-6; 10 bases agree with TRBD1. Unmatched junction bases numbered 8, after V lost 7 bases and J lost 8 bases. The CDR3 runs 15 residues. The CDR3 region has the DNA TGTGCCAGCAACCCGACAGGGGGCCTGGATTCACCCCTCCACTTT. It is translated as CASNPTGGLDSPLHF.

This clonotype showed up just a few times. Here the CDR3 DNA reads TGTGCCAGTGGTTTATTACAGGATAATGAGCAGTTCTTC. Translating it yields CASGLLQDNEQFF. The V call is TRBV19, the J call TRBJ2-1, with D possibly TRBD1 on 5 matching bases. Looked up from germline, CDR1 is LNHDA and CDR2 is SQIVND (reference sequence). V lost 8 bases and J 7 bases, leaving 15 bases between the germline ends. This CDR3 is 13 amino acids long.

The chain employs TRBV7-2 and TRBJ1-1, with TRBD1 matching over 12 bases. Germline lookup yields CDR1 SGHTA and CDR2 FQGNSA. This CDR3 region has 17 residues. The V and J ends lost 5 bases and 4 bases, in that order; junction bases with no gene match: 11. The CDR3 nucleotides read TGTGCCAGCAGCCCCGGGACAGGGGGCTTCGGGACCACTGAAGCTTTCTTT. Amino acid sequence: CASSPGTGGFGTTEAFF.

The chain has TRBV11-2 and TRBJ1-1, with TRBD1 identical over 7 bases. J was trimmed by 4 bases and V by 1 base; bases with no gene match: 6. The germline V gene encodes CDR1 SGHAT and CDR2 FQNNGV. The CDR3 runs to 15 residues. The CDR3 is CASSLGEQGFTEAFF. The CDR3 bases are TGTGCCAGCAGCTTAGGGGAACAGGGGTTCACTGAAGCTTTCTTT.

The V gene is TRBV5-4, the J gene TRBJ2-1, with D uncertain. The CDR3 totals 13 residues. V gave up 0 bases and J gave up 4 bases, with 5 bases separating them. From germline, CDR1 is SGHNT and CDR2 YYREEE (reference sequence). The CDR3 region has the DNA TGTGCCAGCAGCTTGGTGCCTTACAATGAGCAGTTCTTC. It specifies CASSLVPYNEQFF.

In its sample, this clonotype was seen many times. The chain couples TRBV6-2 or TRBV6-3 to TRBJ2-5; the D is unclear. This CDR3 is built from 12 residues. V lost 4 bases and J lost 5, with 8 bases in between. CDR1 and CDR2 from the germline V gene are MNHEY and SVGEGT. For the CDR3, the DNA is TGTGCCAGCAGTTTCACTATGGAGACCCAGTACTTC. This codes for CASSFTMETQYF.